The 13 T cell receptor beta chains below come from one sample, sequenced in a study of blood T cell repertoires in COVID-19 (TCRdb year 2020). The library was obtained by the immunoSEQ multiplex PCR assay. TCRdb re-hosts the immuneACCESS table, in-frame sequences only. Its copies lack some clones; in the studies checked, an unresolved V gene accounts for under half of them, and the cause for the rest is not known. The sample includes about 180,000 clones, with about 90% observed a single time. The ten most abundant clones make up around 1.3% of the sample. Specimen: PBMCs or T cells enriched from blood (not recorded which). These receptors all stem from a human donor with acute COVID-19. The donor label of this sample is uncertain.

The chain has TRBV6-5 and TRBJ1-5, with 8 bases aligning to TRBD1. The CDR3 contains 13 residues. V shed 4 bases and J 6 bases; nucleotides not matched to a gene: 2. The germline V gene encodes CDR1 MNHEY and CDR2 SVGAGI. The CDR3 DNA follows: TGTGCCAGCAGTTCAGGGGGCAGTCAGCCCCAGCATTTT. Protein sequence: CASSSGGSQPQHF.

V usage is TRBV28 and J usage is TRBJ2-7; a weak D match, TRBD1 (6 bases). Germline-derived CDR1 and CDR2 are MDHEN and SYDVKM. This CDR3 contains 15 residues. The V and J ends lost 4 bases and 1 base respectively, with 14 bases between them. The CDR3 DNA follows: TGTGCCAGCAGTTCCGGGACACTCTCATCCTACGAGCAGTACTTC. Its translation: CASSSGTLSSYEQYF.

The V call is TRBV6-1, the J call TRBJ2-3, with TRBD2 matching over 10 bases. The CDR3 sequence is 15 residues long. With V trimmed by 1 base and J by 4 bases, 2 bases remained unmatched. Looked up from germline, CDR1 is MNHNS and CDR2 is SASEGT. The CDR3 loop reads CASSEEAGGPDTQYF. In nucleotides, the CDR3 is TGTGCCAGCAGTGAAGAAGCGGGGGGGCCAGATACGCAGTATTTT.

V is TRBV12-3 or TRBV12-4 and J is TRBJ1-2, with TRBD1 matching 9 bases. This CDR3 spans 13 amino acids. The trim removed 4 bases at V and 8 bases at J, leaving 5 bases unmatched. In nucleotides, the CDR3 is TGTGCCAGCAGTTCAGACAGGGGGGCGGGCTACACCTTC. Translation gives CASSSDRGAGYTF.

In this sample, this clone turned up a few times. The chain links TRBV19 to TRBJ1-1, with 7 nucleotides matching TRBD1. Trimming cost V 7 bases and J 5 bases; bases outside gene matches: 13. The CDR3 extends over 15 amino acids. Per the germline V gene, CDR1 is LNHDA and CDR2 is SQIVND (reference sequence). The CDR3 coding sequence is TGTGCCAGTATCCACCATCAGGGGGGTCGAACTGAAGCTTTCTTT. Translating gives CASIHHQGGRTEAFF.

The rearrangement joins TRBV6-5 to TRBJ2-7, with 9 bases lining up with TRBD2. Per germline, CDR1 MNHEY and CDR2 SVGAGI. The CDR3 contains 11 residues. J lost 3 bases, V lost 11 bases, and 2 bases had no gene match. In nucleotides, the CDR3 is TGTGCCGTTAGCGGGGGCTACGAGCAGTACTTC. Protein sequence: CAVSGGYEQYF.

The CDR3 nucleotides are TGTGCCACCAGCAGACGGGGGGACACTGAAGCTTTCTTT. Amino acid sequence: CATSRRGDTEAFF. V gene TRBV15 combines with J gene TRBJ1-1; possibly TRBD1 for D (5 bases). V was shortened by 2 bases and J by 3 bases, with 7 bases between the two germline ends. Germline lookup yields CDR1 LNHNV and CDR2 YYDKDF (reference sequence). CDR3 length: 13 amino acids.

V is TRBV19 and J is TRBJ1-2; 7 bases align to TRBD1. The CDR3 has 14 residues. J was trimmed by 4 bases and V by 1 base; bases with no gene match: 3. Germline-derived CDR1 and CDR2 are LNHDA and SQIVND (reference sequence). In DNA form, the CDR3 reads TGTGCCAGTAGTATAGCAGGGGGAACCTATGGCTACACCTTC. Translation: CASSIAGGTYGYTF. Full variable domain (rest looked up from reference TRBV19 and TRBJ1-2): DGGITQSPKYLFRKEGQNVTLSCEQNLNHDAMYWYRQDPGQGLRLIYYSQIVNDFQKGDIAEGYSVSREKKESFPLTVTSAQKNPTAFYLCASSIAGGTYGYTFGSGTRLTVV.

The chain combines TRBV6-2 or TRBV6-3 with TRBJ2-6; tentative D call: TRBD2 (7 bases). Germline CDR1 and CDR2: MNHEY and SVGEGT. CDR3 length: 16 amino acids. Between the trimmed V and J ends, which lost 3 bases and 4 bases, there was a span of 13 bases. CDR3 sequence (DNA): TGTGCCAGCAGTTATATGGGGGGGGCGGGGGCCAACGTCCTGACTTTC. Protein product: CASSYMGGAGANVLTF.

This chain links TRBV5-1 with TRBJ1-6, with TRBD1 identical over 8 bases. The CDR3 has 16 amino acids. From germline, CDR1 is SGHRS and CDR2 YFSETQ. With V trimmed by 4 bases and J by 5 bases, 8 bases remained unmatched. CDR3 sequence: CASSTTGTGDNSPLHF. For the CDR3, the DNA is TGCGCCAGCAGCACCACCGGGACAGGAGATAATTCACCCCTCCACTTT.

The chain recombines TRBV18 with TRBJ1-5, with 7 bases that match TRBD1. Germline V gives CDR1 KGHSH, CDR2 LQKENI. The CDR3 runs 14 residues. V was clipped by 4 bases and J by 4 bases; unmatched bases: 4. CDR3 DNA: TGTGCCAGCTCACGAAGACAGGGTAATCAGCCCCAGCATTTT. Translation: CASSRRQGNQPQHF.

This chain uses TRBV24-1 with TRBJ2-2; unclear D gene. This CDR3 is 12 amino acids long. Germline-derived CDR1 and CDR2 are KGHDR and SFDVKD. Trimming removed 4 bases from V and 5 bases from J, with 4 bases in between. The CDR3 spells CATSDGTGELFF. In DNA, the CDR3 is TGTGCCACCAGTGACGGTACCGGGGAGCTGTTTTTT.

This clone showed up just a few times. The chain joins TRBV6-5 to TRBJ2-7; TRBD2 might be the D (7 bases). V lost 8 bases to trimming and J lost 6 bases, with 14 bases between them. CDR3 length equals 12 residues. Germline CDR1 is MNHEY and CDR2 is SVGAGI. The CDR3 sequence is CASGGAPAEQYF. The CDR3 DNA sequence: TGTGCCAGCGGGGGGGCTCCTGCCGAGCAGTACTTC.